The next 26 T cell receptor beta chains were all read from a single sample in a study of molecular identifiers for immune sequencing clone quantification. TCRdb re-called the PCR reads with MiXCR, one entry per CDR3 protein. Among 88,000 or so distinct CDR3 sequences listed, roughly 21% were seen once. Sequencing used naive CD8+ T cells from blood, with Jurkat cell RNA spiked in. The subset is: FACS-sorted CD8+CD4-CCR7+CD45RA+ naive T cells. The receptors derive from a human donor in good health. Some libraries in this study had Jurkat cell RNA spiked in.

The chain carries TRBV6-1 and TRBJ2-7, with TRBD1 identical over 10 bases. Germline CDR1 is MNHNS and CDR2 is SASEGT. The V and J ends lost 1 base and 3 bases, in that order; junction bases with no gene match: 3. The CDR3 is made up of 15 amino acids. The CDR3: CASSEGTGGSYEQYF. CDR3 in DNA: TGTGCCAGCAGTGAAGGGACAGGGGGAAGCTACGAGCAGTACTTC.

The chain carries TRBV3-1 and TRBJ2-5, with 8 bases matching TRBD1. Germline V lookup: CDR1 LGHDT, CDR2 YNNKEL (reference sequence). J gave up 3 bases and V 4 bases, and 1 base lay outside the gene matches. The CDR3 loop spans 13 amino acids. The chain's CDR3 is CASSPGQEETQYF. The CDR3 bases are TGTGCCAGCAGCCCGGGACAGGAAGAGACCCAGTACTTC.

In its sample, this clonotype was seen many times. The chain employs TRBV5-6 and TRBJ2-2; 12 bases match TRBD1. The CDR3 has 15 residues. The germline CDR1 and CDR2 sequences are SGHDT and YYEEEE. With V trimmed by 4 bases and J by 11 bases, 9 bases remained unmatched. The CDR3 coding sequence is TGTGCCAGCAGCCCCGAAGGGACAGGGGGCGCCGAGCTGTTTTTT. Translation gives CASSPEGTGGAELFF.

In its sample, this clonotype was seen many times. The DNA for the CDR3 is TGTGCCAGCAGTTACTCCAGGAGCATGAACACTGAAGCTTTCTTT. Protein sequence: CASSYSRSMNTEAFF. The chain couples TRBV6-5 to TRBJ1-1; D not certain. The germline gives CDR1 MNHEY, CDR2 SVGAGI. V was pared by 0 bases and J by 0 bases, with 8 bases between. The CDR3 extends over 15 amino acids.

As to this clonotype: This may come from a read error, since a much larger clone is one base off. V gene TRBV4-1 combines with J gene TRBJ2-2; TRBD2 is a possible D gene (5 bases). The germline V gene has CDR1 MGHRA and CDR2 YSYEKL. The CDR3 sequence is 16 residues long. The CDR3 coding sequence is TGCGCCAGCAGCCTCGAAGGAAGCCCGAACACCGGGGTGCTGTTTTTT. This gives the protein CASSLEGSPNTGVLFF.

This clonotype was detected a few times. A much larger clone differs by one base, so this may be a read error. The gene calls are TRBV15 and TRBJ2-1; D might be TRBD2 (6 bases). Germline V gene sequence: CDR1 LNHNV, CDR2 YYDKDF (reference sequence). The CDR3 runs to 15 residues. CDR3 in DNA: TGTGCCACCAGCAGAGGCGGGGTGGGGCACAATGAGCAGTCCTTC. Translated: CATSRGGVGHNEQSF.

Concerning this clonotype itself: Given a much more abundant clone one base away, this may be a read error. V and J are TRBV6-2 or TRBV6-3 and TRBJ2-7, with TRBD1 matching over 7 bases. V gave up 7 bases and J gave up 0 bases; unmatched junction bases: 9. The V gene's germline CDR1 is MNHEY and CDR2 SVGEGT. The CDR3 runs 15 residues. Here the CDR3 DNA reads TGTGCCAGCACCCCGGGACAGCGACCCTCCTACGAGCAGTACTTC. It codes for CASTPGQRPSYEQYF.

The rearrangement uses TRBV7-2 and TRBJ2-7; the D gene is possibly TRBD1 (6 bases). This CDR3 is built from 13 residues. The ends were cut back, 5 bases at V and 3 bases at J, with 11 bases in the middle. Germline V lookup: CDR1 SGHTA, CDR2 FQGNSA. Here the CDR3 reads CASSNHRVYEQYF. The DNA of the CDR3 is TGTGCCAGCAGCAACCACAGGGTCTACGAGCAGTACTTC. Filled out from reference TRBV7-2 and TRBJ2-7, the complete variable domain reads GAGVSQSPSNKVTEKGKDVELRCDPISGHTALYWYRQSLGQGLEFLIYFQGNSAPDKSGLPSDRFSAERTGGSVSTLTIQRTQQEDSAVYLCASSNHRVYEQYFGPGTRLTVT.

The V and J genes are TRBV4-3 and TRBJ2-1, with D perhaps TRBD1 (6 bases). This CDR3 is built from 13 residues. CDR1 is LGHNA, CDR2 YSLEER, per germline. Trimming cost V 4 bases and J 5 bases, with 9 bases left between them. CDR3 protein: CASSPRQDNEQFF. DNA of the CDR3: TGCGCCAGCAGCCCGCGACAGGACAATGAGCAGTTCTTC.

This clonotype was seen at least ten times. This chain joins TRBV9 and TRBJ2-3; 9 nucleotides align to TRBD2. With V trimmed by 0 bases and J by 3 bases, 11 bases remained unmatched. The CDR3 has 18 amino acids. Per the germline V gene, CDR1 is SGDLS and CDR2 is YYNGEE. The CDR3 DNA is TGTGCCAGCAGCGTAGTGGCTAGCGGGGAGGGATGGACAGATACGCAGTATTTT. Amino acids: CASSVVASGEGWTDTQYF.

The rearrangement uses TRBV18 and TRBJ2-1, with D tentatively TRBD1 (6 bases). Germline V gene sequence: CDR1 KGHSH, CDR2 LQKENI. The CDR3 covers 16 residues. V was clipped by 3 bases and J by 0 bases, with 12 bases between them. This chain's CDR3 is CASSPVGTPSYNEQFF. The CDR3 region has the DNA TGTGCCAGCTCACCGGTCGGGACACCCTCCTACAATGAGCAGTTCTTC.

The V call is TRBV9, the J call TRBJ2-7, with 10 bases fitting TRBD2. V trimming: 2 bases; J trimming: 3 bases; junction bases outside the gene matches: 5. Germline V gene lookup returns CDR1 SGDLS and CDR2 YYNGEE. CDR3 size: 15 residues. This CDR3 reads CASSVLAGASYEQYF. DNA of the CDR3: TGTGCCAGCAGCGTTCTAGCGGGAGCAAGCTACGAGCAGTACTTC.

This clonotype has ten or more counts. This chain joins TRBV28 and TRBJ2-7; 8 bases align to TRBD1. After removal of 6 bases from V and 4 bases from J, the junction contained 8 bases not matched to a gene. The CDR3 consists of 14 residues. Germline loops: CDR1 MDHEN, CDR2 SYDVKM. The CDR3 sequence is CASSYRTGQYEQYF. The DNA for the CDR3 is TGTGCCAGCAGCTATAGGACAGGGCAATACGAGCAGTACTTC.

With respect to this clonotype: A much larger clonotype is one base distant, so this may be a read error. V is TRBV7-9 and J is TRBJ2-7; D is possibly TRBD1 or TRBD2 (5 bases each). V was shortened by 0 bases and J by 3 bases, with 6 bases between the two germline ends. This CDR3 has 13 residues. Germline CDR1 SEHNR, CDR2 FQNEAQ (reference sequence). The CDR3 region has the DNA TGTGCCAGCAGCTTAGCGGGGGACTACGAGCAGTACTTC. As protein: CASSLAGDYEQYF.

This clonotype was seen a few times. This rearrangement joins TRBV7-9 to TRBJ2-5, with 7 bases matching TRBD1. The V gene end was trimmed by 10 bases and the J gene end by 5 bases; junction bases not matched to a gene: 4. CDR3 length: 11 amino acids. Germline lookup yields CDR1 SEHNR and CDR2 FQNEAQ (reference sequence). In nucleotides, the CDR3 is TGTGCCATCTACAGGGGTGAGACCCAGTACTTC. This codes for CAIYRGETQYF. The full variable domain, its missing parts supplied by reference TRBV7-9 and TRBJ2-5, is DTGVSQNPRHKITKRGQNVTFRCDPISEHNRLYWYRQTLGQGPEFLTYFQNEAQLEKSRLLSDRFSAERPKGSFSTLEIQRTEQGDSAMYLCAIYRGETQYFGPGTRLLVL.

With respect to this clonotype: This may arise from a read error, as a much more abundant clone is one base away. This chain connects TRBV30 to TRBJ2-3; maybe TRBD2 (5 bases). Germline-derived CDR1 and CDR2 are GTSNPN and SVGIG (reference sequence). The CDR3 length is 12 residues. V was trimmed by 5 bases and J by 6 bases, leaving 12 bases between them. This chain's CDR3 is CAWGRGSDTQYF. As DNA, the CDR3 is TGTGCCTGGGGTCGGGGTAGCGATACGCAGTATTTT.

This clonotype has ten or more counts. The rearrangement uses TRBV4-3 and TRBJ2-7; a weak D match, TRBD1 (5 bases). The CDR3 loop spans 15 amino acids. Germline V gives CDR1 LGHNA, CDR2 YSLEER. Between the trimmed V and J ends, which lost 0 bases and 5 bases, there was a span of 14 bases. The CDR3 nucleotides read TGCGCCAGCAGCCAAGATCTTCAGGGTAGGGACGAGCAGTACTTC. It yields the protein CASSQDLQGRDEQYF.

As regards this clonotype: This may come from a read error, since a much larger clone is one base off. The J gene is TRBJ1-4, the V gene TRBV4-3; 7 nucleotides agree with TRBD1. The CDR3 is 14 residues long. Per germline, CDR1 LGHNA and CDR2 YSLEER. The CDR3 DNA is TGCGCCAGCAGCCATAACAGGGGCGGTGAAGAACTGTTTTTT. Translating it yields CASSHNRGGEELFF.

In its sample, this clonotype was seen many times. The rearrangement links TRBV7-9 to TRBJ1-5; 11 bases match TRBD1. Germline-derived CDR1 and CDR2 are SEHNR and FQNEAQ (reference sequence). J lost 3 bases, V lost 1 base, and 5 bases had no gene match. The CDR3 sequence is 17 residues long. This CDR3 is CASSLVGTGGNNQPQHF. CDR3 DNA: TGTGCCAGCAGCTTAGTAGGGACAGGGGGAAACAATCAGCCCCAGCATTTT.

At least ten counts were recorded for this clonotype. The rearrangement joins TRBV6-5 to TRBJ1-5; 12 bases line up with TRBD1. CDR1 and CDR2 (germline): MNHEY, SVGAGI. The CDR3 contains 15 residues. Losses at the gene ends were 6 bases for V and 5 bases for J; bases not matched to a gene: 5. Here the CDR3 DNA reads TGTGCCAGCAGCCAGGGACAGGGGGCCGATCAGCCCCAGCATTTT. Amino acids: CASSQGQGADQPQHF.

This clonotype was detected a few times. The gene calls are TRBV7-9 and TRBJ2-1, with 7 bases matching TRBD1. The CDR3 has 15 residues. Germline CDR1 SEHNR, CDR2 FQNEAQ (reference sequence). V trimming: 5 bases; J trimming: 1 base; junction bases outside the gene matches: 5. DNA of the CDR3: TGTGCCAGCAGCCCGGGACAGCGATCCTACAATGAGCAGTTCTTC. It is translated as CASSPGQRSYNEQFF.

This clonotype was observed a handful of times. A much larger clone differs by one base, so this may be a read error. The J gene is TRBJ2-7, the V gene TRBV6-5; 11 bases match TRBD1. Germline CDR1 MNHEY, CDR2 SVGAGI. CDR3 length equals 15 residues. CDR3 in amino acids: CASSRGQGGVYEQHF. The DNA for the CDR3 is TGTGCCAGCAGCCGGGGACAGGGGGGAGTATACGAGCAGCACTTC.

This clonotype was seen many times. This chain uses TRBV27 with TRBJ1-5, with 9 bases lining up with TRBD1. Germline V gene lookup returns CDR1 MNHEY and CDR2 SMNVEV (reference sequence). The ends lost 0 bases at V and 7 bases at J; junction bases unmatched: 13. The CDR3 has 18 residues. DNA for the CDR3: TGTGCCAGCAGTTTATCGCCGGGACAGGGAGGCGATGGGCAGCCCCAGCATTTT. Residues: CASSLSPGQGGDGQPQHF.

This clonotype appeared a few times. A read error may be the cause here, since a much bigger clone is one base away. This is likely a read error, given that the CDR3 carries no conserved phenylalanine or tryptophan at its end. The rearrangement uses TRBV7-9 and TRBJ1-1, with 8 bases matching TRBD1. The CDR3 loop spans 15 amino acids. V dropped 5 bases and J dropped 5; count of bases not matched to a gene: 10. Per germline, CDR1 SEHNR and CDR2 FQNEAQ (reference sequence). The chain's CDR3 is CASSLYDRGRTEAFL. CDR3 sequence (DNA): TGTGCCAGCAGCCTATACGACAGGGGAAGAACTGAAGCTTTCCTT.

In the case of this clonotype: A much larger clone lies a single base off, so this may be a read error. The chain links TRBV7-8 to TRBJ2-7; TRBD2 aligns across 9 bases. Trimming cost V 5 bases and J 3 bases; bases outside gene matches: 5. The CDR3 spans 14 residues. Germline V lookup: CDR1 SGHVS, CDR2 FQNEAQ. CDR3 in DNA: TGTGCCAGCAGCCGGACTAGCGAGATCTACGAGCAGTACTTC. Its translation is CASSRTSEIYEQYF.

This clonotype has a count of ten or more. V usage is TRBV20-1 and J usage is TRBJ2-7, with 12 bases fitting TRBD2. CDR1 DFQATT and CDR2 SNEGSKA come from the germline V gene (reference sequence). V was clipped by 0 bases and J by 4 bases; unmatched bases: 10. This CDR3 spans 17 amino acids. Here the CDR3 reads CSARDINPGLAGYEQYF. The CDR3 region has the DNA TGCAGTGCTAGAGATATAAACCCGGGACTAGCGGGTTACGAGCAGTACTTC.